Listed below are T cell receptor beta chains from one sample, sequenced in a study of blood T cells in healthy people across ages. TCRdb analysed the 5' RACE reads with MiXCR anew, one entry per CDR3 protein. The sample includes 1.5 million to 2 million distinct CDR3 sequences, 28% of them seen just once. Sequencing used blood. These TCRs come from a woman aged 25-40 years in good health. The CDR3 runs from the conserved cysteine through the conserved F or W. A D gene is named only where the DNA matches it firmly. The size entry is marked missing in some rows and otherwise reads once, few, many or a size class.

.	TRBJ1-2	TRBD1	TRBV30	CVWSDETGEWGYTF	TGTGTCTGGAGCGACGAGACAGGGGAGTGGGGCTACACCTTC
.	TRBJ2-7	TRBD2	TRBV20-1	CSARSSLGGRAYEQYF	TGCAGTGCGAGGTCGAGTCTTGGCGGGAGAGCCTACGAGCAGTACTTC
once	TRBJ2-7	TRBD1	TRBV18	CASSPPRQGAEQYF	TGTGCCAGCTCACCACCACGACAGGGGGCCGAGCAGTACTTC
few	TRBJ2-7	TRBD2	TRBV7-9	CASSSRLAGIGEQYF	TGTGCCAGCAGCTCAAGACTAGCGGGTATAGGCGAGCAGTACTTC
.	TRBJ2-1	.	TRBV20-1	CSARVPNSYNEQFF	TGCAGTGCTAGGGTACCTAACTCCTACAATGAGCAGTTCTTC
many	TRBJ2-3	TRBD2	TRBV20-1	CSARPLAGGTDTQYF	TGCAGTGCTAGACCACTAGCGGGGGGCACAGATACGCAGTATTTT
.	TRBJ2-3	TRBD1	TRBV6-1	CASSSDRGRGTDTQYF	TGTGCCAGCAGCTCAGACAGGGGTCGGGGCACAGATACGCAGTATTTT
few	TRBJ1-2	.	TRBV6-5	CPSSYPGNYGYTF	TGTCCCAGCAGTTACCCAGGGAACTATGGCTACACCTTC
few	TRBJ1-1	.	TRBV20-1	CSARLTGQGTEAFF	TGCAGTGCTAGACTAACAGGGCAAGGGACTGAAGCTTTCTTT
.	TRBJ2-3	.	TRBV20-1	CSARDSFGDGGMDTQYF	TGCAGTGCTAGAGATTCATTCGGGGACGGGGGTATGGATACGCAGTATTTT
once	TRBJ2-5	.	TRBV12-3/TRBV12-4	CASSPGLASYGQYF	TGTGCCAGCAGCCCGGGACTTGCTTCGTACGGGCAGTACTTC
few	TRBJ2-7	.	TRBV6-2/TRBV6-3	CASHRLGVSYEQYF	TGTGCCAGCCACCGGCTGGGGGTCTCCTACGAGCAGTACTTC